Given below is one TCR beta chain in context. What this receptor recognizes is not known. Base qualities were left out, and no much larger clone turns up one base away. V ends up 5 bases short and J 0 bases short, with an unmatched junction base count of 10. CDR1 and CDR2 (SGHAT, FQNNGV) derive from the germline V gene. Counted from cysteine to phenylalanine, this CDR3 has 18 amino acids. Left in the record is the CDR3 DNA by itself, 54 bases read in frame from the first base. The immunoSEQ Assay, a bias-controlled multiplex PCR, was used to amplify TCRbeta CDR3 regions from genomic DNA. Regarding the original processing steps: Nucleated cell counts per sample were estimated from amplification of reference gene primers within the assay. To quantify the absolute abundance of each unique TCRbeta CDR3 rearrangement, sequence reads were collapsed and filtered. For each sample, productive Simpson clonality was calculated as the square root of Simpson's diversity index across productive rearrangements. TCRdb retrieved this table from immuneACCESS and kept in-frame rearrangements only. Not all clones are present; in checked studies, unresolved V genes account for under half, and no reason is known for the remainder. Clonal size and the V and J genes are those of that table, whereas D and trimming came from the DNA. In all, the sample holds tens of thousands of clones, and 82% of those were seen once. The ten largest clones capture around a sixth of the sample.

The data originate from a study of blood T cell repertoires in COVID-19 (dated by TCRdb to 2018 to 2021). With respect to the entire study: Samples covering the acute and convalescent phases of COVID-19 were provided by collaborators in the United States, Italy and Spain. The prospective study material was composed of cDNA or gDNA derived from T cells, B-cell-depleted T cells, or PBMCs. Deeply sampled blood TCRbeta repertoires from subjects exposed to, actively infected with, or recovered from COVID-19 were included in the dataset. The repertoires were released in a freely available public database intended as a resource for research on the immune response to SARS-CoV-2. The samples were drawn from the first 160 participants of the ongoing ImmuneRACE study and from roughly 1,300 subjects provided by 6 global collaborators. Nearly every sample came with metadata listing a de-identified subject ID, COVID-19 status, age in years and sex. Where available, HLA class I and class II types were obtained from metadata supplied by the sample provider rather than from assay-based typing. Broad study findings and their caveats: How much clinical and demographic metadata was included differed by source and by participant, and the metadata was provided uncurated.

Whole blood was collected in K2EDTA tubes by collaborating institutions according to the institutions' own protocols. For TCRbeta analysis, collaborator samples were shipped as frozen whole blood, as isolated PBMCs, or as DNA extracted from either sample type. The sequence derives from a human donor in a cohort sampled during active COVID-19. This chain is built from TRBV11-2 and TRBJ1-1; the junction holds 12 bases that match TRBD1. The sequencing sample was made of peripheral blood. The CDR3 protein: CASSRSGQGASLNTEAFF. The bases are TGTGCCAGCAGCCGTTCGGGACAGGGGGCCTCGTTGAACACTGAAGCTTTCTTT. Where the CDR3 stops, the reference TRBV11-2 and TRBJ1-1 genes take over; the full variable domain is EAGVAQSPRYKIIEKRQSVAFWCNPISGHATLYWYQQILGQGPKLLIQFQNNGVVDDSQLPKDRFSAERLKGVDSTLKIQPAKLEDSAVYLCASSRSGQGASLNTEAFFGQGTRLTVV.